Shown below are 9 T cell receptor beta chains from a single sample sequenced in a study of a mutant IDH1 vaccine in newly diagnosed glioma (dated by TCRdb to about 2021). The time point label corresponds to: week 5, during vaccination. Each vaccine dose, consisting of 300 ug of a 20-mer mutant IDH1 peptide in Montanide, was administered subcutaneously with topical imiquimod. These TCRs' antigens remain unknown. Library preparation employed the immunoSEQ multiplex PCR assay. Entries here come from immuneACCESS through TCRdb and include only in-frame sequences with V and J called. Some clones fail to appear in such tables; in the studies checked, an unresolved V gene covers under half of the shortfall, and the cause of the remainder is unknown. For this sample the table gives under 70,000 clones, of which 70% to 90% were detected only once. The top ten clonotypes cover more than 3% of the sample. The sample in question was PBMCs, obtained from a glioma patient whose treatment included an IDH1 peptide vaccine. Receptors were obtained from a man aged 25-45 years with glioma.

This chain joins TRBV5-1 and TRBJ2-1, with 7 bases fitting TRBD2. Looked up from germline, CDR1 is SGHRS and CDR2 is YFSETQ. V shed 0 bases and J 2 bases; nucleotides not matched to a gene: 5. This CDR3 has 16 residues. The chain's CDR3 is CASSLELAAPYNEQFF. The CDR3 DNA reads as TGCGCCAGCAGCTTGGAGCTAGCGGCCCCCTACAATGAGCAGTTCTTC.

J is TRBJ1-2 and V is TRBV7-9; D gene unclear. V was pared by 1 base and J by 4 bases, with 10 bases between. CDR1 and CDR2 (germline): SEHNR, FQNEAQ (reference sequence). The CDR3 runs 14 residues. The CDR3 DNA follows: TGTGCCAGCAGCTTAGGGGGAGGTCTCTATGGCTACACCTTC. It codes for CASSLGGGLYGYTF.

V and J are TRBV19 and TRBJ1-5, with D possibly being TRBD1 (5 bases). From germline, CDR1 is LNHDA and CDR2 SQIVND (reference sequence). Trimming took 0 bases from V and 9 from J, leaving 21 bases between them. This CDR3 comprises 17 residues. The CDR3 nucleotides are TGTGCCAGTAGTATAGATCGGGTGGGGGGAAGGACATGGCCCCAGCATTTT. Protein: CASSIDRVGGRTWPQHF.

This sequence joins TRBV11-1 and TRBJ2-2; 7 nucleotides line up with TRBD1. This CDR3 is 14 amino acids long. The ends lost 5 bases at V and 1 base at J; junction bases unmatched: 1. The germline V gene encodes CDR1 SGHAT and CDR2 FQDESV (reference sequence). The CDR3 region is CASSRTGNTGELFF. In DNA, the CDR3 is TGTGCCAGCAGCCGGACAGGGAACACCGGGGAGCTGTTTTTT.

The chain recombines TRBV7-6 with TRBJ1-3, with no clear D. In germline, CDR1 is SGHVS, CDR2 FNYEAQ. V lost 0 bases and J 2 bases, leaving 14 bases between the germline ends. This CDR3 contains 17 residues. CDR3 DNA sequence: TGTGCCAGCAGCTTAGCCCCGGCCGCAGGCGCTGGAAACACCATATATTTT. Translated, it gives CASSLAPAAGAGNTIYF.

V gene TRBV4-1 combines with J gene TRBJ2-5; TRBD1 agrees at 7 bases. J was trimmed by 0 bases and V by 1 base; bases with no gene match: 2. The CDR3 contains 15 residues. CDR1 MGHRA and CDR2 YSYEKL come from the germline V gene. The DNA for the CDR3 is TGCGCCAGCAGCCAAGGACAGGGCAACCAAGAGACCCAGTACTTC. As protein: CASSQGQGNQETQYF.

This chain links TRBV7-6 with TRBJ1-1, with 7 positions matching TRBD1. V gave up 1 base and J gave up 5 bases; unmatched junction bases: 7. CDR1 SGHVS and CDR2 FNYEAQ come from the germline V gene. The CDR3 totals 15 residues. Written as DNA, the CDR3 is TGTGCCAGCAGCTTAGTCGGGCAGGGGGGAACTGAAGCTTTCTTT. It is translated as CASSLVGQGGTEAFF.

The chain recombines TRBV7-6 with TRBJ2-2, with D perhaps matching TRBD1 or TRBD2 (5 bases each). The CDR3 runs 14 residues. Germline values: CDR1 SGHVS, CDR2 FNYEAQ. With 6 bases removed from V and 4 bases from J, the gap between germline ends came to 12 bases. CDR3 sequence (DNA): TGTGCCAGCAGTTATAATGGGGGCACCGGGGAGCTGTTTTTT. Its translation is CASSYNGGTGELFF.

This clone was seen more than once but under ten times. The V gene is TRBV25-1, the J gene TRBJ2-2; 8 nucleotides match TRBD1. Germline CDR1 and CDR2: MGHDK and SYGVNS. The CDR3 spans 14 residues. Trimming cost V 4 bases and J 3 bases; bases outside gene matches: 1. CDR3 DNA sequence: TGTGCCAGCAGTGCGGGACAGGACACCGGGGAGCTGTTTTTT. Translated: CASSAGQDTGELFF.